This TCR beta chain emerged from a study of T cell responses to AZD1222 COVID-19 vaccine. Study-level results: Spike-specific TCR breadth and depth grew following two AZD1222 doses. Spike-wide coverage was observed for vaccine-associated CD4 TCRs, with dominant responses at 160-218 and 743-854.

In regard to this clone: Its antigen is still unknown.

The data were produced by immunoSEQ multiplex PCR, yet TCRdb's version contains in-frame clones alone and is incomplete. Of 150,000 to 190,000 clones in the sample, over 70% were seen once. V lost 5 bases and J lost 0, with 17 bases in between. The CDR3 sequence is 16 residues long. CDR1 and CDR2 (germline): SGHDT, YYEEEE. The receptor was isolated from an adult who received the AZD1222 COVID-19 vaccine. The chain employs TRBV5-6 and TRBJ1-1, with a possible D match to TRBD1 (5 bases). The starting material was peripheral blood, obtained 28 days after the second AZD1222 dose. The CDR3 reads CASRYGTLSVNTEAFF. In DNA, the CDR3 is TGTGCCAGCAGATATGGGACGTTGTCGGTGAACACTGAAGCTTTCTTT.